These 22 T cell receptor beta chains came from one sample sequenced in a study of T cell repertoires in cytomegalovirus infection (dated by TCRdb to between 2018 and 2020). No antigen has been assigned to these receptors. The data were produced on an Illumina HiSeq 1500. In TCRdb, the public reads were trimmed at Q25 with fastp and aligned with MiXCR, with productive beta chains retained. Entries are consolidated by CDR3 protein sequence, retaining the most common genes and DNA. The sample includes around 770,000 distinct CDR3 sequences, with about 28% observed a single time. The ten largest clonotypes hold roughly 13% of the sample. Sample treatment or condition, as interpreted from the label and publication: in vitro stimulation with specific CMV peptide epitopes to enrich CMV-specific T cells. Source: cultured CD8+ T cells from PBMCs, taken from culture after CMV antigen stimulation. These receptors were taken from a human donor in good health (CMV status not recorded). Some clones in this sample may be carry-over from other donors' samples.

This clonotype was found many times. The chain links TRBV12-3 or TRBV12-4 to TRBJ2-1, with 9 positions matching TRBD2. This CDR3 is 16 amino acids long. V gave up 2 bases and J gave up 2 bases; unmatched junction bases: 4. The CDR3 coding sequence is TGTGCCAGCAGTTTAAGAAGCGGGGGGACCTACAATGAGCAGTTCTTC. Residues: CASSLRSGGTYNEQFF.

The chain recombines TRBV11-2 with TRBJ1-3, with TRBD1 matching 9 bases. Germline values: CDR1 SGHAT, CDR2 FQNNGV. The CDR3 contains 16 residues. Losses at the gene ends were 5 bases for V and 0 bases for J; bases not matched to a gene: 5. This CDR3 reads CASSPDRGFSGNTIYF. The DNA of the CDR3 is TGTGCCAGCAGCCCGGACAGGGGCTTCTCTGGAAACACCATATATTTT.

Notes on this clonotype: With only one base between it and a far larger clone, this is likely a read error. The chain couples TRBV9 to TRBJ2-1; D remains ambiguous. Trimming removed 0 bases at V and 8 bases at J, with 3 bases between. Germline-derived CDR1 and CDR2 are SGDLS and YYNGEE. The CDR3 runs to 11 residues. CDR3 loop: CASSVADEQFF. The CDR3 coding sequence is TGTGCCAGCAGCGTAGCCGATGAGCAGTTCTTC.

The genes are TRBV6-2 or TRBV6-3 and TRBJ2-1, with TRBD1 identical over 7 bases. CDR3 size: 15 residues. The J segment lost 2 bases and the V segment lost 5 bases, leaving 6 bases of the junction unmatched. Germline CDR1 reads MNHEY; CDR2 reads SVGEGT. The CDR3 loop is CASSPRGWTYNEQFF. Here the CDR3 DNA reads TGTGCCAGCAGTCCCAGGGGGTGGACCTACAATGAGCAGTTCTTC.

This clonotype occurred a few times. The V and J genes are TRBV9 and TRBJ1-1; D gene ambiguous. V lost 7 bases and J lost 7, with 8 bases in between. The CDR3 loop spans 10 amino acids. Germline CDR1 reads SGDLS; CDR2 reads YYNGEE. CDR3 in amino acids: CASSGNEAFF. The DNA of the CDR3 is TGTGCCAGCTCGGGGAATGAAGCTTTCTTT.

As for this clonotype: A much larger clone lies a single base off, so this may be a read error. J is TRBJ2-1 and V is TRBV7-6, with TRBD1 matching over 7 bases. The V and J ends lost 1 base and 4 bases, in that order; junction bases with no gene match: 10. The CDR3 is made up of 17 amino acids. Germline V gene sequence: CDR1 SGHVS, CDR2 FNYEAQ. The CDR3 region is CASSLGTEGAPYNEQFF. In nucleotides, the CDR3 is TGTGCCAGCAGCTTAGGGACCGAGGGGGCCCCTTACAATGAGCAGTTCTTC.

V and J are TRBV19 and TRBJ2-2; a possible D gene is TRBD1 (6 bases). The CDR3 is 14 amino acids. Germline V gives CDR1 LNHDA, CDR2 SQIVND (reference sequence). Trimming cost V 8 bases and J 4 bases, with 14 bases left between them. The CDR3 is CASWGRGTTGELFF. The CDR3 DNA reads TGTGCCAGTTGGGGCAGGGGCACCACCGGGGAGCTGTTTTTT. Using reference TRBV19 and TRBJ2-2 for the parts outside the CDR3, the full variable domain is DGGITQSPKYLFRKEGQNVTLSCEQNLNHDAMYWYRQDPGQGLRLIYYSQIVNDFQKGDIAEGYSVSREKKESFPLTVTSAQKNPTAFYLCASWGRGTTGELFFGEGSRLTVL.

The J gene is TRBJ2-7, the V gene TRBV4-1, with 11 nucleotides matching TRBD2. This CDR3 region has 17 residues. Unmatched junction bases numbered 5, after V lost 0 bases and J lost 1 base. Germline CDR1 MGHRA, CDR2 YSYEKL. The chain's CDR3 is CASSQEPTSGASYEQYF. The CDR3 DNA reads TGCGCCAGCAGCCAAGAGCCGACTAGCGGGGCTTCCTACGAGCAGTACTTC.

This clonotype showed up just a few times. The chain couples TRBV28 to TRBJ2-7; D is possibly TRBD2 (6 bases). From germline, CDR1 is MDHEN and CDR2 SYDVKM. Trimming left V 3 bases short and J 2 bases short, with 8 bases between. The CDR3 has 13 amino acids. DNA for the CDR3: TGTGCCAGCAGTTTCGCGGGACCCTACGAGCAGTACGTC. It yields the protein CASSFAGPYEQYV.

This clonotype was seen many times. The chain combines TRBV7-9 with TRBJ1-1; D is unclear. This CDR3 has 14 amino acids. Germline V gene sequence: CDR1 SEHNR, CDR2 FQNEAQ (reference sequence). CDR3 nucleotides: TGTGCAACAAAAGCGGAAGTCGTGAACACTGAAGCTTTCTTT. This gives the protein CATKAEVVNTEAFF.

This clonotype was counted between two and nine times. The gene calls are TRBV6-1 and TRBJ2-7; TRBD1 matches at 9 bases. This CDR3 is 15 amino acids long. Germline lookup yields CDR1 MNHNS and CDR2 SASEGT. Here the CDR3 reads CATSGHTGQGYEQYV. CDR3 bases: TGTGCCACCAGTGGCCATACGGGACAGGGCTACGAGCAGTACGTC.

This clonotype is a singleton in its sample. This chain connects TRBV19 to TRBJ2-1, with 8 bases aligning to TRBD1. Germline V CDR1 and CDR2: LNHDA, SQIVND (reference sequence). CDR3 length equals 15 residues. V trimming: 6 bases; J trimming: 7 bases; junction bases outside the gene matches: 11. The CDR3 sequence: CASSDRGTGGNEQFF. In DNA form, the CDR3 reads TGTGCCAGTAGCGATAGGGGGACAGGAGGGAATGAGCAGTTCTTC.

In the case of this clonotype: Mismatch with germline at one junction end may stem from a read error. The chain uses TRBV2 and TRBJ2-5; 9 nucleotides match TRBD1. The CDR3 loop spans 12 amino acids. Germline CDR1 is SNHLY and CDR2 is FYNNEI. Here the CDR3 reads CASTKERDRANF. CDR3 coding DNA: TGTGCCAGCACCAAAGAGAGGGACAGGGCCAACTTC.

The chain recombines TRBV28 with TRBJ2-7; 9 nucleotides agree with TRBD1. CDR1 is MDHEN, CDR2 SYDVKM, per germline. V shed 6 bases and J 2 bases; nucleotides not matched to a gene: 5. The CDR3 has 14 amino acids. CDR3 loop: CASSRDRVPYEQYV. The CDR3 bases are TGTGCCAGCAGCCGGGACAGGGTGCCCTACGAGCAGTACGTC.

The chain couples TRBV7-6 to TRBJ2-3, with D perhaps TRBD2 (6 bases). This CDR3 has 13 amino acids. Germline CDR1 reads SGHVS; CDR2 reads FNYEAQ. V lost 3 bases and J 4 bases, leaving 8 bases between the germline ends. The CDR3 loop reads CASSLEGSDTQYF. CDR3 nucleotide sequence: TGTGCCAGCAGCTTGGAGGGCTCAGATACGCAGTATTTT.

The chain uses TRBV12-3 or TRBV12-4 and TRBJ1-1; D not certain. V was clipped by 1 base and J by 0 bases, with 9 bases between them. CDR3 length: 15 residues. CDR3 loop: CASSLGVWVNTEAFF. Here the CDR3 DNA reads TGTGCCAGCAGTTTAGGTGTGTGGGTGAACACTGAAGCTTTCTTT.

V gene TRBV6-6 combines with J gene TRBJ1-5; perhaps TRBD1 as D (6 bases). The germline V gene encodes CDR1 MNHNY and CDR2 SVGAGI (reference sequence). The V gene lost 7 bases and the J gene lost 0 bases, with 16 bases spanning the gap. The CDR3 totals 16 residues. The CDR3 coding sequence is TGTGCCAGCAAACTATACCGACAGGATAGCAATCAGCCCCAGCATTTT. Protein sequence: CASKLYRQDSNQPQHF.

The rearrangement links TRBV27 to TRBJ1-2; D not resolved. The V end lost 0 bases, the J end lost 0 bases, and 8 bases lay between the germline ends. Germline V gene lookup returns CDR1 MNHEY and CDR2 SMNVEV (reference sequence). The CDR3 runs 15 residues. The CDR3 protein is CASSLSRSANYGYTF. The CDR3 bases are TGTGCCAGCAGTTTATCAAGGTCTGCTAACTATGGCTACACCTTC.

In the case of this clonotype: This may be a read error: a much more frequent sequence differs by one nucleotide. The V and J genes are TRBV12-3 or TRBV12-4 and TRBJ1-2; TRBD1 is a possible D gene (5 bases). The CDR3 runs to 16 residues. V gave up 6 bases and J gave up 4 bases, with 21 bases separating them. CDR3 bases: TGTGCCAGCAGCCTGACGGTTTTACAGAGGGGCTATGGCTACACCTTC. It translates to CASSLTVLQRGYGYTF.

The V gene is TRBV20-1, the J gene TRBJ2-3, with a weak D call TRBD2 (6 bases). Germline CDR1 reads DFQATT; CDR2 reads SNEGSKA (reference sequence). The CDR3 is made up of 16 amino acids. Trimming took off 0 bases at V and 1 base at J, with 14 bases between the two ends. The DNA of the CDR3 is TGCAGTGCTAGAGAAACGGGGAGGTCGGGCACAGATACGCAGTATTTT. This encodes CSARETGRSGTDTQYF.

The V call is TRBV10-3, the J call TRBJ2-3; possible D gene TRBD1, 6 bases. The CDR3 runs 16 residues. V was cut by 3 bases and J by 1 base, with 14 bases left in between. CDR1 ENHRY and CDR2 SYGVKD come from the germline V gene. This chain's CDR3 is CAISDHTGIGTDTQYF. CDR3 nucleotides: TGTGCCATCAGTGACCACACAGGGATTGGCACAGATACGCAGTATTTT.

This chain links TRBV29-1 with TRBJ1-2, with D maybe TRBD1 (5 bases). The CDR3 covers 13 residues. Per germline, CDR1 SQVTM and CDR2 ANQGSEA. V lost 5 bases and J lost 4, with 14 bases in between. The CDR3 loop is CSVSRENGYGYTF. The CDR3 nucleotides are TGCAGCGTTTCCAGGGAGAACGGCTATGGCTACACCTTC.